Presented here are 9 T cell receptor beta chains from one specimen sequenced in a study of blood T cell repertoires in COVID-19. The repertoire was sequenced with immunoSEQ multiplex PCR; TCRdb's copy has only in-frame clones and lacks some. The repertoire has about 97,000 clones, approximately 80% of them found once; the top ten carry under 11%. Sequenced material: peripheral blood. All receptors derive from a man between 65 and 80 years old with acute or convalescent COVID-19.

The CDR3 here is CASSVNPGLASDTQYF. In DNA form, the CDR3 reads TGTGCCAGCAGCGTCAACCCGGGACTAGCTTCAGATACGCAGTATTTT. The J gene is TRBJ2-3, the V gene TRBV7-2, with 9 nucleotides matching TRBD2. CDR1 and CDR2 (germline): SGHTA, FQGNSA. V was clipped by 5 bases and J by 4 bases; unmatched bases: 10. CDR3 length: 16 amino acids.

V and J are TRBV9 and TRBJ1-5; D not certain. Germline V gene lookup returns CDR1 SGDLS and CDR2 YYNGEE. CDR3 size: 15 residues. Trimming left V 3 bases short and J 4 bases short, with 14 bases between. Written as DNA, the CDR3 is TGTGCCAGCAGCGGACTACCGGGAGTAAATCAGCCCCAGCATTTT. Translation gives CASSGLPGVNQPQHF.

This clone was recorded only once. The chain is built from TRBV13 and TRBJ1-5; TRBD1 is a possible D gene (5 bases). The CDR3 contains 17 residues. V was clipped by 5 bases and J by 1 base, with 18 bases between them. Germline lookup yields CDR1 PRHDT and CDR2 FYEKMQ (reference sequence). The CDR3 region is CASSAGPGLMSNQPQHF. The CDR3 DNA sequence: TGTGCCAGCAGCGCGGGACCTGGCTTGATGAGCAATCAGCCCCAGCATTTT.

The V gene is TRBV9, the J gene TRBJ2-3; TRBD2 matches at 16 bases. From germline, CDR1 is SGDLS and CDR2 YYNGEE. The CDR3 has 18 amino acids. J lost 6 bases, V lost 2 bases, and 9 bases had no gene match. The CDR3 sequence is CASSVGTSGRALADTQYF. CDR3 nucleotides: TGTGCCAGCAGCGTGGGGACTAGCGGGAGGGCCTTAGCGGATACGCAGTATTTT.

The CDR3 DNA reads TGTGCCAGCAGCCCACAGGGGGGACATGGCTACACCTTC. This codes for CASSPQGGHGYTF. This chain connects TRBV6-5 to TRBJ1-2; 8 bases match TRBD1. V lost 6 bases to trimming and J lost 6 bases; unmatched junction nucleotides: 6. There are 13 residues in the CDR3. Germline CDR1 is MNHEY and CDR2 is SVGAGI.

The gene calls are TRBV9 and TRBJ1-2; TRBD1 matches 7 bases. The CDR3 extends over 15 amino acids. The V segment lost 4 bases and the J segment 4 bases; nucleotides outside the gene matches: 10. Germline lookup yields CDR1 SGDLS and CDR2 YYNGEE. CDR3 sequence: CASSPRPGQSYGYTF. For the CDR3, the DNA is TGTGCCAGCAGCCCTAGACCGGGACAGTCCTATGGCTACACCTTC.

This clone was found a few times. The V and J genes are TRBV9 and TRBJ1-1; 8 positions agree with TRBD1. V shed 4 bases, J shed 2 bases, and the junction held 4 bases outside the gene matches. Germline V gene lookup returns CDR1 SGDLS and CDR2 YYNGEE. The CDR3 contains 14 residues. The CDR3 DNA follows: TGTGCCAGCAGCCATGCAGGGGGCAACACTGAAGCTTTCTTT. Encoded protein: CASSHAGGNTEAFF.

This CDR3 is CSVHLNYEQYF. CDR3 DNA sequence: TGCAGCGTTCATCTAAACTACGAGCAGTACTTC. The V and J genes are TRBV29-1 and TRBJ2-7; no reliable D call. CDR3 length equals 11 residues. Germline CDR1 reads SQVTM; CDR2 reads ANQGSEA. Trimming removed 5 bases at V and 3 bases at J, with 8 bases between.

This sequence joins TRBV28 and TRBJ2-5; 9 bases are shared with TRBD2. V lost 1 base and J lost 4; bases outside the gene matches: 25. This CDR3 spans 22 amino acids. Germline V gene lookup returns CDR1 MDHEN and CDR2 SYDVKM. CDR3 sequence: CASSLFGGSRRGRAFVSETQYF. In nucleotides, the CDR3 is TGTGCCAGCAGTTTATTCGGTGGAAGCCGACGCGGGAGGGCCTTTGTTTCAGAGACCCAGTACTTC.